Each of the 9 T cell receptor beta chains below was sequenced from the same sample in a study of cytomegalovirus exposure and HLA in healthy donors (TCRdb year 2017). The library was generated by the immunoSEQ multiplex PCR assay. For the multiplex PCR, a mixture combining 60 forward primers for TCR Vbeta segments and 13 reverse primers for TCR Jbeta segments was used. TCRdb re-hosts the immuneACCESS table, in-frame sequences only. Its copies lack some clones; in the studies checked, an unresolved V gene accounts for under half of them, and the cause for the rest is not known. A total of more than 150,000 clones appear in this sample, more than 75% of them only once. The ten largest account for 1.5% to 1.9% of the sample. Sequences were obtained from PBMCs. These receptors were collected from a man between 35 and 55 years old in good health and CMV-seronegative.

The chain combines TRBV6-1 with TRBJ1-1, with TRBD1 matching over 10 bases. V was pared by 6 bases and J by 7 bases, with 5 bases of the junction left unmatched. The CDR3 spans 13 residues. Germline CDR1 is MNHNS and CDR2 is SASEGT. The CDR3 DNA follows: TGTGCCAGCAGGGGGGGACAGGGGTTTGAAGCTTTCTTT. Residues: CASRGGQGFEAFF.

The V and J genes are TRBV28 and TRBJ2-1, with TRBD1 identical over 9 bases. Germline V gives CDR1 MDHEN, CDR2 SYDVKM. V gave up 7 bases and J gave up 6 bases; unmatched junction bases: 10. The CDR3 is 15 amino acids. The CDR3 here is CASTPPGQGRNEQFF. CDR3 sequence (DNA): TGTGCCAGCACCCCTCCGGGACAGGGCCGCAATGAGCAGTTCTTC.

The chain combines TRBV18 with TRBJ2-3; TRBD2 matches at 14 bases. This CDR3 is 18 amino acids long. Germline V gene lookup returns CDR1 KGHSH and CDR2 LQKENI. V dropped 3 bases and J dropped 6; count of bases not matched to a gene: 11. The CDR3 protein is CASSPGTSGSNARDTQYF. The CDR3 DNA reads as TGTGCCAGCTCACCCGGGACTAGCGGGAGTAACGCCAGGGATACGCAGTATTTT.

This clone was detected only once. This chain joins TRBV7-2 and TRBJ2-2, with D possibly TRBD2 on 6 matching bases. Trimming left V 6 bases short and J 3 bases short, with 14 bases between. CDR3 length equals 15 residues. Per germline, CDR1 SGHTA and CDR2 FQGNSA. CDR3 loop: CASSIRRVDTGELFF. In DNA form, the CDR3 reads TGTGCCAGCAGTATCCGGAGGGTCGACACCGGGGAGCTGTTTTTT.

Written as DNA, the CDR3 is TGTGCCAGCAGCGAGTTGGGACAGATGAACACTGAAGCTTTCTTT. Its protein product is CASSELGQMNTEAFF. The rearrangement uses TRBV4-2 and TRBJ1-1, with TRBD1 identical over 7 bases. Unmatched junction bases numbered 6, after V lost 5 bases and J lost 0 bases. The germline CDR1 and CDR2 sequences are LGHNA and YNFKEQ. This CDR3 comprises 15 residues.

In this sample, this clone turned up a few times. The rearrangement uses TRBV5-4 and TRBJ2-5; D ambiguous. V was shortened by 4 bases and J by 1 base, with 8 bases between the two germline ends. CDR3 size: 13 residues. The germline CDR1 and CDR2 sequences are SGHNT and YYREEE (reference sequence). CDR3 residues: CASSRSAQETQYF. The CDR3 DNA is TGTGCCAGCAGCCGGTCCGCCCAAGAGACCCAGTACTTC.

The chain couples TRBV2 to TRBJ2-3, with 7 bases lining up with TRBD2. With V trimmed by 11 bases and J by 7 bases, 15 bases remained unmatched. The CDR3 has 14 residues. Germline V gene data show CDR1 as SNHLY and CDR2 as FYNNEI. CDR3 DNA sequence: TGTGCCCCAAGGGAGCGGGGTCGACGGAATACGCAGTATTTT. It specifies CAPRERGRRNTQYF.

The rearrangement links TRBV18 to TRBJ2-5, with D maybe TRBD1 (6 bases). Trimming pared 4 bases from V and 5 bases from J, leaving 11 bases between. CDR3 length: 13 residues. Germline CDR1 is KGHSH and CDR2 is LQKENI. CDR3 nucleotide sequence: TGTGCCAGCTCACTACAGGGAAGGGAGACCCAGTACTTC. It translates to CASSLQGRETQYF. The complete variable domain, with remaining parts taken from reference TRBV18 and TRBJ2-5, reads NAGVMQNPRHLVRRRGQEARLRCSPMKGHSHVYWYRQLPEEGLKFMVYLQKENIIDESGMPKERFSAEFPKEGPSILRIQQVVRGDSAAYFCASSLQGRETQYFGPGTRLLVL.

In DNA form, the CDR3 reads TGTGCCAGCTCACCAGGAGTTCCCCAAGAGACCCAGTACTTC. Encoded protein: CASSPGVPQETQYF. This sequence joins TRBV18 and TRBJ2-5; unclear D gene. Germline V gene lookup returns CDR1 KGHSH and CDR2 LQKENI. Deletions cut 2 bases from V and 1 base from J, with 8 bases between. CDR3 length equals 14 residues.